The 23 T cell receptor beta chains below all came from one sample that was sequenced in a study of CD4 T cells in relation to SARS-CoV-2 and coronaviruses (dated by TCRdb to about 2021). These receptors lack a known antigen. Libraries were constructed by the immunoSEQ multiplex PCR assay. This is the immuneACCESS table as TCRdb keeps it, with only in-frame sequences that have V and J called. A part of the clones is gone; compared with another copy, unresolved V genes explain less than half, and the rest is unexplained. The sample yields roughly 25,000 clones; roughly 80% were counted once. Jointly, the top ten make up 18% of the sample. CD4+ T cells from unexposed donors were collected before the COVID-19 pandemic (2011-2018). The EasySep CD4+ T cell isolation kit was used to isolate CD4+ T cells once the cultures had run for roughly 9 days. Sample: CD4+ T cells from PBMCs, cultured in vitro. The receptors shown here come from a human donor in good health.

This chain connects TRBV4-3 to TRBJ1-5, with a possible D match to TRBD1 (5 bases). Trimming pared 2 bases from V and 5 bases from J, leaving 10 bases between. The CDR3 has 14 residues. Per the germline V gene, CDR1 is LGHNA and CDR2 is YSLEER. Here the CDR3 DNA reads TGCGCCAGCAGCCAACAGGGTGGTGATCAGCCCCAGCATTTT. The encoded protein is CASSQQGGDQPQHF.

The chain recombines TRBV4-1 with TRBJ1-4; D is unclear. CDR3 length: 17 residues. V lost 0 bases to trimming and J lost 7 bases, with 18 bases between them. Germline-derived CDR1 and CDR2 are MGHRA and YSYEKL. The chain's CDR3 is CASSQDPEKTTREKLFF. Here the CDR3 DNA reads TGCGCCAGCAGCCAAGATCCCGAGAAAACAACCCGTGAAAAACTGTTTTTT.

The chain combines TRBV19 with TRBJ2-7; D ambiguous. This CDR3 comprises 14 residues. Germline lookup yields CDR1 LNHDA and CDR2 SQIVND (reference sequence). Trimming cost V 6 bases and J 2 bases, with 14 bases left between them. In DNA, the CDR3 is TGTGCCAGTAGCTCCCGAGTACCCCCCTACGAGCAGTACTTC. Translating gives CASSSRVPPYEQYF. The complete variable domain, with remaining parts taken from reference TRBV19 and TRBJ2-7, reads DGGITQSPKYLFRKEGQNVTLSCEQNLNHDAMYWYRQDPGQGLRLIYYSQIVNDFQKGDIAEGYSVSREKKESFPLTVTSAQKNPTAFYLCASSSRVPPYEQYFGPGTRLTVT.

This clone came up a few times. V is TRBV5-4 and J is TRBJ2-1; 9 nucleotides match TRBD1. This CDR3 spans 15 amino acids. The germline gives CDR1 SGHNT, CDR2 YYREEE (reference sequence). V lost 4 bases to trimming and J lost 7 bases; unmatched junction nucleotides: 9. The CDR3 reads CASSPKTTGGNEQFF. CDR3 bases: TGTGCCAGCAGCCCGAAGACGACAGGGGGGAATGAGCAGTTCTTC. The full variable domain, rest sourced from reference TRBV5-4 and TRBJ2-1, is ETGVTQSPTHLIKTRGQQVTLRCSSQSGHNTVSWYQQALGQGPQFIFQYYREEENGRGNFPPRFSGLQFPNYSSELNVNALELDDSALYLCASSPKTTGGNEQFFGPGTRLTVL.

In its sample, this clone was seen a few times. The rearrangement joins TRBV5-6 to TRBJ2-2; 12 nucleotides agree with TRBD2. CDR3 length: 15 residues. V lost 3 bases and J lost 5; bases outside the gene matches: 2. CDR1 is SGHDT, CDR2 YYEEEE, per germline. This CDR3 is CASSYGLAGTGELFF. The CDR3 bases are TGTGCCAGCAGCTACGGACTAGCGGGGACCGGGGAGCTGTTTTTT.

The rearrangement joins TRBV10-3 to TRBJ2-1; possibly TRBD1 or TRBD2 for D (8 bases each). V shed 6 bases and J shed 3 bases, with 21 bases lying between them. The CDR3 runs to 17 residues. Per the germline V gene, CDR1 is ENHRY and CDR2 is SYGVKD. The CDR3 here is CAISSRGQAGGYNEQFF. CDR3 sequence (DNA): TGTGCCATCAGCTCCCGGGGACAGGCGGGGGGCTACAATGAGCAGTTCTTC.

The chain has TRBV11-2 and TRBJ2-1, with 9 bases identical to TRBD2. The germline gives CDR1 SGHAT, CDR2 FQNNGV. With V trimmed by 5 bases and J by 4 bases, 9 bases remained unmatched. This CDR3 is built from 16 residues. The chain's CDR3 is CASSPLRGGNYNEQFF. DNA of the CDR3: TGTGCCAGCAGCCCTTTGCGGGGGGGCAATTACAATGAGCAGTTCTTC. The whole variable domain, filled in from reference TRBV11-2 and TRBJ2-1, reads EAGVAQSPRYKIIEKRQSVAFWCNPISGHATLYWYQQILGQGPKLLIQFQNNGVVDDSQLPKDRFSAERLKGVDSTLKIQPAKLEDSAVYLCASSPLRGGNYNEQFFGPGTRLTVL.

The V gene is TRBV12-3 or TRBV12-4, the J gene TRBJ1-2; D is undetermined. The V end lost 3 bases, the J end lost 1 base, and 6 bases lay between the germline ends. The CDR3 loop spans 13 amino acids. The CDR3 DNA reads TGTGCCAGCAGTTTCCAGGTTAACTATGGCTACACCTTC. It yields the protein CASSFQVNYGYTF.

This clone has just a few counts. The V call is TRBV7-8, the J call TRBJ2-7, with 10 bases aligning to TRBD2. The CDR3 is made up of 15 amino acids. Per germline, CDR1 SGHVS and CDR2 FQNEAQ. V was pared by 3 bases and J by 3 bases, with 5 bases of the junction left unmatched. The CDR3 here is CASSLSASGSYEQYF. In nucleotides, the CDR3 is TGTGCCAGCAGCTTGTCGGCTAGCGGGAGCTACGAGCAGTACTTC.

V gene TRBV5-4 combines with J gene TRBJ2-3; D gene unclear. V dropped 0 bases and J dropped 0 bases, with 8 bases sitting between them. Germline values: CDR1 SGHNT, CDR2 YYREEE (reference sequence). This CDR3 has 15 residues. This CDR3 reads CASSLDATSTDTQYF. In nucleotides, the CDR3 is TGTGCCAGCAGCTTGGACGCCACTAGCACAGATACGCAGTATTTT.

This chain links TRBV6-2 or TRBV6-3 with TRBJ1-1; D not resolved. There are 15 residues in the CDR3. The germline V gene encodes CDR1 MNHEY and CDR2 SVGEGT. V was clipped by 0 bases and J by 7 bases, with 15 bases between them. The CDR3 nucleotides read TGTGCCAGCAGTTACTCCAGACCCCCGGGGAATGAAGCTTTCTTT. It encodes CASSYSRPPGNEAFF.

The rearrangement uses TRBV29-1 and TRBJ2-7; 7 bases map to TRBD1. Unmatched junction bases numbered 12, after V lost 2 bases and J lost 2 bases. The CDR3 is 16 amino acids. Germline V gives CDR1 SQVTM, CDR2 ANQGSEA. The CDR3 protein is CSVEFRAGTDPYEQYF. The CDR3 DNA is TGCAGCGTTGAATTTAGGGCCGGGACAGATCCCTACGAGCAGTACTTC.

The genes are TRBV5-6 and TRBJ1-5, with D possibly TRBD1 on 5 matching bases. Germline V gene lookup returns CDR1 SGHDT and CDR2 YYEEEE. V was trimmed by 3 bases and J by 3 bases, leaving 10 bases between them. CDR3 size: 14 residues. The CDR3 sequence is CASSSTVYNQPQHF. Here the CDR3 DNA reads TGTGCCAGCAGCTCGACAGTTTACAATCAGCCCCAGCATTTT. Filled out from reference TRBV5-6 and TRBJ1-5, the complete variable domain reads DAGVTQSPTHLIKTRGQQVTLRCSPKSGHDTVSWYQQALGQGPQFIFQYYEEEERQRGNFPDRFSGHQFPNYSSELNVNALLLGDSALYLCASSSTVYNQPQHFGDGTRLSIL.

The CDR3 DNA reads TGTGCCAGCAGTTTACTCAGAGACACTGAAGCTTTCTTT. Its translation is CASSLLRDTEAFF. V usage is TRBV12-3 or TRBV12-4 and J usage is TRBJ1-1; D is unclear. The CDR3 spans 13 residues. V lost 2 bases and J lost 3, with 7 bases in between.

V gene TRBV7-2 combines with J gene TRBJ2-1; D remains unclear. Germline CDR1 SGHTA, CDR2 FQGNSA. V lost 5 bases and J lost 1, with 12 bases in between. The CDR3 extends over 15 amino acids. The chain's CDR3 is CASSLVSVSYNEQFF. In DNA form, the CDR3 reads TGTGCCAGCAGCCTAGTATCAGTGTCCTACAATGAGCAGTTCTTC.

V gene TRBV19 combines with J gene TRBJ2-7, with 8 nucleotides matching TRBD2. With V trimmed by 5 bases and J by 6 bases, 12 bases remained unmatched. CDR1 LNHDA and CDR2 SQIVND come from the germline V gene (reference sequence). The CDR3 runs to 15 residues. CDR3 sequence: CASSSLAGRNIEQYF. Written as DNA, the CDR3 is TGTGCCAGTAGTTCCCTAGCGGGCCGAAATATCGAGCAGTACTTC.

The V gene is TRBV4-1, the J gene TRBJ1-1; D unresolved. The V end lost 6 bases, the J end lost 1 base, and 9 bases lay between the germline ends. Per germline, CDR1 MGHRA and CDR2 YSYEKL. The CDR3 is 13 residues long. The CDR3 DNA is TGCGCCAGCAGACCCCGAGGGAACACTGAAGCTTTCTTT. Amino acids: CASRPRGNTEAFF.

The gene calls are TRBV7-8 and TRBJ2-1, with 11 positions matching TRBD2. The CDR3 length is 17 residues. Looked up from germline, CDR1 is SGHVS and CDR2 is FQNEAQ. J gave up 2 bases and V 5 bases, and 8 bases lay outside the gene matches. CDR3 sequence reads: CASSGTGTSGAYNEQFF. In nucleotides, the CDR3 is TGTGCCAGCAGCGGGACCGGGACTAGCGGAGCCTACAATGAGCAGTTCTTC.

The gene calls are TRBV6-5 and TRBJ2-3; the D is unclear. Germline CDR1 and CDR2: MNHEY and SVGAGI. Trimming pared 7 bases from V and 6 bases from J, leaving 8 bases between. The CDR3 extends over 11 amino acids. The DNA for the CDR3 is TGTGCCAGCATAGCCTTGGATACGCAGTATTTT. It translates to CASIALDTQYF.

The CDR3: CASSEGTGLYEQYF. In nucleotides, the CDR3 is TGTGCCAGCAGTGAAGGGACAGGCCTCTACGAGCAGTACTTC. The chain uses TRBV6-1 and TRBJ2-7; 7 nucleotides line up with TRBD1. Per germline, CDR1 MNHNS and CDR2 SASEGT. This CDR3 region has 14 residues. Unmatched junction bases numbered 3, after V lost 1 base and J lost 3 bases.

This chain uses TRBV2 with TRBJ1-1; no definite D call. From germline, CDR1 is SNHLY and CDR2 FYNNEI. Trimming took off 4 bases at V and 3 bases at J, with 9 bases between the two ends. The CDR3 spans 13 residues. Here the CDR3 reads CASSGTGYTEAFF. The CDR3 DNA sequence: TGTGCCAGCAGTGGGACGGGATACACTGAAGCTTTCTTT.

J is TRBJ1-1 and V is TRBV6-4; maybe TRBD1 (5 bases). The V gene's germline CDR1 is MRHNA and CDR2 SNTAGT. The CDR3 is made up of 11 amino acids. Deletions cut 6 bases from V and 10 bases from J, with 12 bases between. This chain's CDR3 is CASSQGGRAFF. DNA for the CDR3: TGTGCCAGCAGCCAGGGTGGTCGAGCTTTCTTT.

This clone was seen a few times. The CDR3 is CASSVGRTGGSSNYGYTF. The CDR3, as DNA: TGTGCCAGCAGCGTAGGGAGGACAGGGGGCTCCTCTAACTATGGCTACACCTTC. The V gene is TRBV9, the J gene TRBJ1-2, with 11 bases lining up with TRBD1. Germline CDR1 and CDR2: SGDLS and YYNGEE. The CDR3 covers 18 residues. V was pared by 0 bases and J by 0 bases, with 7 bases of the junction left unmatched.